Listed here are 16 T cell receptor beta chains from one sample, sequenced in a study of cytomegalovirus exposure and HLA in healthy donors. Both 60 Vbeta primers and 13 Jbeta primers went into the PCR. Profiling relied on immunoSEQ multiplex PCR, and the TCRdb table lists in-frame clones only, not all of them. The table has about 180,000 clones, approximately 81% seen once. The sequenced sample was PBMCs. The receptors originated from a male donor in good health and CMV-seronegative.

CDR3 DNA: TGTGCCAGCAGCAAAGTTATTAGTGGGAGGTTAGAGACCCAGTACTTC. It codes for CASSKVISGRLETQYF. The chain couples TRBV21-1 to TRBJ2-5; the table's D call, TRBD2, has no DNA check behind it. TRBV21-1 is deemed a pseudogene. The length of the CDR3 is 16 residues.

V usage is TRBV28 and J usage is TRBJ2-5; 9 nucleotides align to TRBD2. The CDR3 consists of 18 residues. The V gene end was trimmed by 2 bases and the J gene end by 6 bases; junction bases not matched to a gene: 16. From germline, CDR1 is MDHEN and CDR2 SYDVKM. The CDR3 region is CASSLRGGEAVRMKTQYF. Here the CDR3 DNA reads TGTGCCAGCAGTTTACGCGGGGGGGAGGCAGTCCGCATGAAGACCCAGTACTTC. Complete variable domain (other parts from reference TRBV28 and TRBJ2-5): DVKVTQSSRYLVKRTGEKVFLECVQDMDHENMFWYRQDPGLGLRLIYFSYDVKMKEKGDIPEGYSVSREKKERFSLILESASTNQTSMYLCASSLRGGEAVRMKTQYFGPGTRLLVL.

The V call is TRBV7-2, the J call TRBJ2-7; 7 positions agree with TRBD1. Trimming removed 1 base from V and 3 bases from J; junction bases left unmatched: 3. The CDR3 spans 14 residues. Germline V gene lookup returns CDR1 SGHTA and CDR2 FQGNSA. The CDR3, as DNA: TGTGCCAGCAGCTTAGTTAGACAGGGCTACGAGCAGTACTTC. The encoded protein is CASSLVRQGYEQYF. Full variable domain (missing parts from reference TRBV7-2 and TRBJ2-7): GAGVSQSPSNKVTEKGKDVELRCDPISGHTALYWYRQSLGQGLEFLIYFQGNSAPDKSGLPSDRFSAERTGGSVSTLTIQRTQQEDSAVYLCASSLVRQGYEQYFGPGTRLTVT.

The chain is built from TRBV5-4 and TRBJ1-2, with 11 nucleotides matching TRBD1. The junction had 10 bases not matched to a gene; V was cut back by 4 bases and J by 8 bases. The CDR3 length is 15 residues. Germline loops: CDR1 SGHNT, CDR2 YYREEE (reference sequence). The CDR3 reads CASSTGDRGALGYTF. The CDR3 nucleotides read TGTGCCAGCAGCACGGGGGACAGGGGGGCCTTAGGCTACACCTTC.

The sample holds one count of this clone. V is TRBV27 and J is TRBJ2-5; no clear D. The CDR3 length is 13 residues. The germline V and J ends were trimmed by 5 bases and 5 bases, with 12 bases remaining between them. The germline CDR1 and CDR2 sequences are MNHEY and SMNVEV (reference sequence). CDR3 in DNA: TGTGCCAGCAGTCCCAAACCCTACGAGACCCAGTACTTC. Its protein is CASSPKPYETQYF.

The chain has TRBV25-1 and TRBJ1-5, with TRBD1 matching 10 bases. V shed 3 bases, J shed 7 bases, and the junction held 6 bases outside the gene matches. This CDR3 contains 15 residues. Germline CDR1 reads MGHDK; CDR2 reads SYGVNS. The CDR3 coding sequence is TGTGCCAGCAGTGAGACAGGGGGCGGCGGACAGCCCCAGCATTTT. The encoded protein is CASSETGGGGQPQHF. Filled out from reference TRBV25-1 and TRBJ1-5, the complete variable domain reads EADIYQTPRYLVIGTGKKITLECSQTMGHDKMYWYQQDPGMELHLIHYSYGVNSTEKGDLSSESTVSRIRTEHFPLTLESARPSHTSQYLCASSETGGGGQPQHFGDGTRLSIL.

This clone was counted between two and nine times. The J gene is TRBJ2-1, the V gene TRBV7-9; maybe TRBD2 (7 bases). Trimming left V 6 bases short and J 7 bases short, with 13 bases between. This CDR3 is 13 amino acids long. Per the germline V gene, CDR1 is SEHNR and CDR2 is FQNEAQ (reference sequence). The CDR3 region has the DNA TGTGCCAGCAGGGGGGGGGCTGGAAATGAGCAGTTCTTC. This codes for CASRGGAGNEQFF.

This clone was observed a few times. This chain uses TRBV10-3 with TRBJ2-7; a possible D gene is TRBD2 (5 bases). V lost 6 bases, J lost 4 bases, and 13 bases lay in between. The length of the CDR3 is 13 residues. Germline CDR1 ENHRY, CDR2 SYGVKD. The CDR3 DNA sequence: TGTGCCATCAGCCCCCTACTAGAATACGAGCAGTACTTC. This codes for CAISPLLEYEQYF.

The V gene is TRBV10-3, the J gene TRBJ1-1; a weak D match, TRBD1 (5 bases). CDR1 is ENHRY, CDR2 SYGVKD, per germline. This CDR3 spans 14 amino acids. V lost 6 bases to trimming and J lost 0 bases, with 11 bases between them. CDR3 in DNA: TGTGCCATCAGCGACAGATCCTTGAACACTGAAGCTTTCTTT. It specifies CAISDRSLNTEAFF.

The V call is TRBV7-2, the J call TRBJ1-5; D remains ambiguous. Germline V gene sequence: CDR1 SGHTA, CDR2 FQGNSA. CDR3 length equals 13 residues. V was pared by 4 bases and J by 5 bases, with 9 bases between. CDR3 DNA sequence: TGTGCCAGCAGCTGGCGAGGCGATCAGCCCCAGCATTTT. This codes for CASSWRGDQPQHF.

The gene calls are TRBV4-2 and TRBJ1-2; 7 bases are a match to TRBD1. V dropped 3 bases and J dropped 5; count of bases not matched to a gene: 12. The CDR3 runs 16 residues. Germline CDR1 LGHNA, CDR2 YNFKEQ. The CDR3 coding sequence is TGTGCCAGCAGCCAGGAACCGGGACAGAGGGGTTATGGCTACACCTTC. Its translation: CASSQEPGQRGYGYTF.

The V call is TRBV7-2, the J call TRBJ2-5; 7 bases map to TRBD1. J lost 4 bases, V lost 2 bases, and 4 bases had no gene match. CDR1 is SGHTA and CDR2 is FQGNSA in the germline V gene. This CDR3 has 14 residues. As DNA, the CDR3 is TGTGCCAGCAGCTTACTAGGGGGCCGAGAGACCCAGTACTTC. It codes for CASSLLGGRETQYF. The full variable domain, rest sourced from reference TRBV7-2 and TRBJ2-5, is GAGVSQSPSNKVTEKGKDVELRCDPISGHTALYWYRQSLGQGLEFLIYFQGNSAPDKSGLPSDRFSAERTGGSVSTLTIQRTQQEDSAVYLCASSLLGGRETQYFGPGTRLLVL.

The V and J genes are TRBV6-5 and TRBJ2-4; 9 nucleotides align to TRBD1. Losses at the gene ends were 4 bases for V and 8 bases for J; bases not matched to a gene: 3. The CDR3 covers 13 residues. Germline CDR1 MNHEY, CDR2 SVGAGI. The CDR3 is CASSLGQGYIQYF. For the CDR3, the DNA is TGTGCCAGCAGTTTAGGACAGGGGTACATTCAGTACTTC.

Comment on this clone: The germline gene is not matched at one end of the junction; a read error may be the cause. J is TRBJ1-2 and V is TRBV10-3; D is ambiguous. CDR3 length: 15 residues. The germline V gene has CDR1 ENHRY and CDR2 SYGVKD. CDR3 in DNA: TGTGCCATCAGTGAGTCTGATCATTCTAACTATGGCTACCCCTTC. Amino acids: CAISESDHSNYGYPF.

About this clone: This sample also contains other DNA sequences that code for the same CDR3. The CDR3 DNA follows: TGCAGCGTAGGGCGAGGTCGGGGCTACGAGCAGTACTTC. Encoded protein: CSVGRGRGYEQYF. The chain combines TRBV29-1 with TRBJ2-7, with D maybe TRBD2 (5 bases). The CDR3 runs 13 residues. Trimming removed 6 bases at V and 3 bases at J, with 15 bases between. Per germline, CDR1 SQVTM and CDR2 ANQGSEA.

This clone was counted a single time. The V and J genes are TRBV5-1 and TRBJ2-7, with D possibly matching TRBD1 (6 bases). Trimming removed 3 bases at V and 4 bases at J, with 14 bases between. This CDR3 has 14 residues. The germline V gene encodes CDR1 SGHRS and CDR2 YFSETQ. In nucleotides, the CDR3 is TGCGCCAGCAGCTCGGGCAGGGGTGTGTACGAGCAGTACTTC. Protein sequence: CASSSGRGVYEQYF.